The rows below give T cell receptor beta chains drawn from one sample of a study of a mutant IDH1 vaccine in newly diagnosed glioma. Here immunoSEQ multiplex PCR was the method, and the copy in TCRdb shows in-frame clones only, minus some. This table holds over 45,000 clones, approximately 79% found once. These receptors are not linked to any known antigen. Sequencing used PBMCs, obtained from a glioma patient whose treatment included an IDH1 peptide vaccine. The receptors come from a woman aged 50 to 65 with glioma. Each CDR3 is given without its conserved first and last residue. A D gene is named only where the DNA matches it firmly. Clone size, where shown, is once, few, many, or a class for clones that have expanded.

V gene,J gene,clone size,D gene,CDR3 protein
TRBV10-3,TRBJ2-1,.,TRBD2,AIRDGTIDEQF
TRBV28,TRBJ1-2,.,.,AAQAGGIYGYT
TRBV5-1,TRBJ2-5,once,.,ASSSRWTAQYQETQY
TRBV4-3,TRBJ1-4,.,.,ASSQEPVIKGLANEKLF
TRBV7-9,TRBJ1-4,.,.,ASSLGTETLKANEKLF
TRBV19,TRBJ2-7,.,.,ASSTGGSARGQY
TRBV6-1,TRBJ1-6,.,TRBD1,ATATGTGPSPLH
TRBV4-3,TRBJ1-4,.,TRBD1,ASSQDRTGIEKLF
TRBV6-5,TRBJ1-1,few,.,ASIPPGGTEAF
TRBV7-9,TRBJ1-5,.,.,ASSQEKGNQPQH
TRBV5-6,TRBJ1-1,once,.,ASSPYGAEAF
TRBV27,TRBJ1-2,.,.,ASSAWDGNYGYT
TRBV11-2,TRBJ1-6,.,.,ASSLGLPNSPLH
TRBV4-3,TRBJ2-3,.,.,ASSQQGGDTQY
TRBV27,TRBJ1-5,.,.,ASSLGGGSNQPQH
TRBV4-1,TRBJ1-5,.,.,ASGHSSNQPQH
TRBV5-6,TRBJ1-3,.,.,ASSSDRYGNTIY
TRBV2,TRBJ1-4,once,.,ASTLGRGGGEKLF
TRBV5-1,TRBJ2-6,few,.,ASRDSGANVLT
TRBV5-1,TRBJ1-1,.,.,ASSNGGGTEAF
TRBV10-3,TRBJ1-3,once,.,AIMKNSGNTIY
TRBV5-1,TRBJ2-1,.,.,ASSYTSLNEQF
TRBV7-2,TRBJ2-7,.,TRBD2,ASTQTSGNPYEQY
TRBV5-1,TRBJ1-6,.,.,ASSQSSSGANSPLH
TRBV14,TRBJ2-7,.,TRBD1,ASSSQGFEQY